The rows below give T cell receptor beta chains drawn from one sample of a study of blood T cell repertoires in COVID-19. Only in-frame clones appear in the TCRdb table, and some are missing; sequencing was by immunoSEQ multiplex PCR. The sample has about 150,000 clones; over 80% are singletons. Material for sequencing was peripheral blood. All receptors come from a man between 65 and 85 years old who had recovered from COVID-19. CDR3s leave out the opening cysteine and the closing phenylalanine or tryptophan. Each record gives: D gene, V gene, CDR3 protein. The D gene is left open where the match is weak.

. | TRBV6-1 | ASSEALHGGNYQPQH
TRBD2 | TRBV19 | ASSISLAGGPGQYEQY
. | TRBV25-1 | ASSELTGPNYGYT
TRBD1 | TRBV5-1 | ASGLQGALNEQF
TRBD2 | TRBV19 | ASSSGSFYEQY
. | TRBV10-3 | AISEVQQSGYT
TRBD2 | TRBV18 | ASSTTLGGSGGTDTQY
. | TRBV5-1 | ASSVDYEQY
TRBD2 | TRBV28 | ASSTSGSPYEQY
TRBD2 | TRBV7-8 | ASSLARLAGVLDTQY